Included here is one T cell receptor beta chain sequence, with context. The antigen is not known. These data belong to a study of tumor-infiltrating lymphocytes in localized non-small cell lung cancer. Study context: Several tumor histologies, both smoking statuses, and some post-neoadjuvant chemotherapy samples were included. Tumor tissue and non-adjacent uninvolved lung came from each patient.

Generated by immunoSEQ multiplex PCR, the TCRdb table keeps only in-frame clones and is missing some. The sample includes 12,000 to 15,000 clones, approximately 62% of them seen just once. Notes on the study in general: TCRbeta sequencing showed higher T cell infiltration in tumors than uninvolved lung. Different pieces of the same tissue were used for each assay.

The sequencing input was uninvolved lung tissue not adjacent to the tumor. The receptor was isolated from a human donor with non-small cell lung cancer.

CDR3 in amino acids: CASSPAGTGTDTQYF. As DNA, the CDR3 is TGTGCCAGCAGCCCAGCCGGGACAGGCACAGATACGCAGTATTTT. V is TRBV6-5 and J is TRBJ2-3; TRBD1 matches at 7 bases. Losses at the gene ends were 6 bases for V and 1 base for J; bases not matched to a gene: 7. The CDR3 is made up of 15 amino acids. Per the germline V gene, CDR1 is MNHEY and CDR2 is SVGAGI.